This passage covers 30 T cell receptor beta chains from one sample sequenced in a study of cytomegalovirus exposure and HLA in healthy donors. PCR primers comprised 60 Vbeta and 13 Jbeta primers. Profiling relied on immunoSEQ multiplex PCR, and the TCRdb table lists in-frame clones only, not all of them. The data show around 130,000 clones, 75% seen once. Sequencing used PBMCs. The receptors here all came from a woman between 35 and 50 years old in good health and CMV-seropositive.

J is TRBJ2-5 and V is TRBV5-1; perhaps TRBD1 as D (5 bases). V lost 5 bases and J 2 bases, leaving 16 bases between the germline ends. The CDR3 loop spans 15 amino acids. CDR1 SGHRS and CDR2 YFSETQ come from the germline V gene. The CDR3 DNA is TGCGCCAGCAGTCCCCAAGGGGTCCCTCAAGAGACCCAGTACTTC. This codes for CASSPQGVPQETQYF.

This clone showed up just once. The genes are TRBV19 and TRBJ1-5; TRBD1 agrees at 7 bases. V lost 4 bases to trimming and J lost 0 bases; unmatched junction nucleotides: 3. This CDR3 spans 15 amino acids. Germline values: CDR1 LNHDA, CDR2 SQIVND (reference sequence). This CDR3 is CASSTQGNSNQPQHF. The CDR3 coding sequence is TGTGCCAGTAGTACACAGGGGAATAGCAATCAGCCCCAGCATTTT.

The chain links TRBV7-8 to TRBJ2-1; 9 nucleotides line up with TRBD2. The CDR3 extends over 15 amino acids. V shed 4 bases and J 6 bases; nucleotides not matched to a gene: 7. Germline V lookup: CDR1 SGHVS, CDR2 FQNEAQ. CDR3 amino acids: CASSYSSGVSNEQFF. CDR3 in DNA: TGTGCCAGCAGCTACTCTAGCGGGGTTAGCAATGAGCAGTTCTTC. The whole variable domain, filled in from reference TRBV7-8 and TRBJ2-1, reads GAGVSQSPRYKVAKRGQDVALRCDPISGHVSLFWYQQALGQGPEFLTYFQNEAQLDKSGLPSDRFFAERPEGSVSTLKIQRTQQEDSAVYLCASSYSSGVSNEQFFGPGTRLTVL.

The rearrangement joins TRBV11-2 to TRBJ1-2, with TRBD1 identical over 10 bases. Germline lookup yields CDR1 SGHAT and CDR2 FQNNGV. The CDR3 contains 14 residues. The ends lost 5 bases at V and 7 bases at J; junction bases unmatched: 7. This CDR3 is CASSAVTGGGGYTF. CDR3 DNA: TGTGCCAGCAGCGCGGTGACAGGGGGCGGTGGCTACACCTTC.

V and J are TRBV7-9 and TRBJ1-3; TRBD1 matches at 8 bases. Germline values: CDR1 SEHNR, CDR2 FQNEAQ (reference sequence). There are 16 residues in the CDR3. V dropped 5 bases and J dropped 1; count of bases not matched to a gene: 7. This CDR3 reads CASSLGQGLSGNTIYF. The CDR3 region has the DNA TGTGCCAGCAGCCTCGGACAGGGCTTATCTGGAAACACCATATATTTT.

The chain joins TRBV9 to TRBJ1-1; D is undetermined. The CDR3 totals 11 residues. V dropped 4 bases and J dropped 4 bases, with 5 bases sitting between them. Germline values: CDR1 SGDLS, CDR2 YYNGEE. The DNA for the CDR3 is TGTGCCAGCAGCCCCCTCACTGAAGCTTTCTTT. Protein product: CASSPLTEAFF.

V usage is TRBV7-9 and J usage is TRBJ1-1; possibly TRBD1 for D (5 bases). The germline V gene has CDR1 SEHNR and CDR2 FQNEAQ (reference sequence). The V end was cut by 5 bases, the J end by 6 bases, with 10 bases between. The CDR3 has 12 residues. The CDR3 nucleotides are TGTGCCAGCAGCCCCCAGGGCCCTGAAGCTTTCTTT. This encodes CASSPQGPEAFF.

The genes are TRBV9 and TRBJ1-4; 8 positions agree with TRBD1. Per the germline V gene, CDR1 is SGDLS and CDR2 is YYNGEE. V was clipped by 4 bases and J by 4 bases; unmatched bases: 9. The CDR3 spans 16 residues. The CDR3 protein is CASSHPRQGYNEKLFF. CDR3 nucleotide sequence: TGTGCCAGCAGCCACCCCCGACAGGGGTATAATGAAAAACTGTTTTTT.

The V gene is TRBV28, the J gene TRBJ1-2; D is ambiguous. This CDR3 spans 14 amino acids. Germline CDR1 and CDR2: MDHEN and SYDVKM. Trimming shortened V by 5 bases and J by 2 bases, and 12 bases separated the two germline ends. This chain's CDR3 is CASSGVEGNYGYTF. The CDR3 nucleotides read TGTGCCAGCAGTGGGGTAGAGGGAAACTATGGCTACACCTTC.

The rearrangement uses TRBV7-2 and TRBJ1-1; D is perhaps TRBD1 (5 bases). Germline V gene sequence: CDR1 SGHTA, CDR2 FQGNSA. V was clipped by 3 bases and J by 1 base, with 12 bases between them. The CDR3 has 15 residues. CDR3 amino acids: CASSFAGLWNTEAFF. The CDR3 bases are TGTGCCAGCAGCTTCGCAGGGCTGTGGAACACTGAAGCTTTCTTT.

For the CDR3, the DNA is TGTGCCAGCAGTCGAATAGCGGGAGGGTTTGGCGAGCAGTTCTTC. Translated, it gives CASSRIAGGFGEQFF. The chain has TRBV5-4 and TRBJ2-1; TRBD2 matches at 11 bases. CDR1 is SGHNT and CDR2 is YYREEE in the germline V gene (reference sequence). Unmatched junction bases numbered 11, after V lost 5 bases and J lost 10 bases. The CDR3 sequence is 15 residues long.

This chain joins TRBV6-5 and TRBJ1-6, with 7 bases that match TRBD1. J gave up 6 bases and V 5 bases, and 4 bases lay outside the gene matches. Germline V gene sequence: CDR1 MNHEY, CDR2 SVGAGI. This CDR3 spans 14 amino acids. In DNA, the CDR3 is TGTGCCAGCAGTGACCGACAGGGTAATTCACCCCTCCACTTT. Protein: CASSDRQGNSPLHF.

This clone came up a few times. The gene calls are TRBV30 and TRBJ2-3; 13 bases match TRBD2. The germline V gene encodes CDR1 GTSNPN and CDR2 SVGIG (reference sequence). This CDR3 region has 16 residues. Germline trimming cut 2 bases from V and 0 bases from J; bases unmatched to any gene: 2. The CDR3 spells CAWSLGLAGSTDTQYF. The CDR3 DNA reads TGTGCCTGGAGTTTGGGACTAGCGGGGAGCACAGATACGCAGTATTTT.

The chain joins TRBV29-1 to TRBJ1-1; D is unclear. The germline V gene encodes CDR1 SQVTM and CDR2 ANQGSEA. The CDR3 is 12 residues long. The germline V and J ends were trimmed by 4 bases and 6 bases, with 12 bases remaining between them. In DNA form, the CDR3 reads TGCAGCGTTGTAGGGAGCGCGGCTGAAGCTTTCTTT. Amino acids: CSVVGSAAEAFF. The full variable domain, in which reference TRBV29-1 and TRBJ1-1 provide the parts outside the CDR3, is SAVISQKPSRDICQRGTSLTIQCQVDSQVTMMFWYRQQPGQSLTLIATANQGSEATYESGFVIDKFPISRPNLTFSTLTVSNMSPEDSSIYLCSVVGSAAEAFFGQGTRLTVV.

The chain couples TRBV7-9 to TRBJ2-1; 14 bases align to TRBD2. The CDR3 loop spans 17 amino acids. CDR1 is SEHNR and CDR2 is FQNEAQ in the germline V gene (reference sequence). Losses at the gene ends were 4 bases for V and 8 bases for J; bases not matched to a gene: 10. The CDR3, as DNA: TGTGCCAGCAGCTCACGGACTAGCGGGAGGCTCAGCGATGAGCAGTTCTTC. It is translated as CASSSRTSGRLSDEQFF.

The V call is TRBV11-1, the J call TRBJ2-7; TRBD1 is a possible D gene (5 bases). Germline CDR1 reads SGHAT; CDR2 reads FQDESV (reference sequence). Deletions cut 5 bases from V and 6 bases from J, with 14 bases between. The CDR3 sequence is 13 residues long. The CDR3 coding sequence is TGTGCCAGCAGCCCTCATCTAGGGGCCGAGCAGTACTTC. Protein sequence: CASSPHLGAEQYF.

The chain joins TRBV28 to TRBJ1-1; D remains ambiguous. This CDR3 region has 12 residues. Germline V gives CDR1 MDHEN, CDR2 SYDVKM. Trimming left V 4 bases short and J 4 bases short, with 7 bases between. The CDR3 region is CASSSVITEAFF. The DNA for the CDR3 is TGTGCCAGCAGTTCAGTGATCACTGAAGCTTTCTTT. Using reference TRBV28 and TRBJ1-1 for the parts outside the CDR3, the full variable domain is DVKVTQSSRYLVKRTGEKVFLECVQDMDHENMFWYRQDPGLGLRLIYFSYDVKMKEKGDIPEGYSVSREKKERFSLILESASTNQTSMYLCASSSVITEAFFGQGTRLTVV.

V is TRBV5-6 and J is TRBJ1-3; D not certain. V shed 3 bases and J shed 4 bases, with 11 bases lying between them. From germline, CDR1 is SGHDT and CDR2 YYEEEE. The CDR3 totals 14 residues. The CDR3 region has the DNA TGTGCCAGCAGCTCTTCCGGAGAAGGAAACACCATATATTTT. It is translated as CASSSSGEGNTIYF.

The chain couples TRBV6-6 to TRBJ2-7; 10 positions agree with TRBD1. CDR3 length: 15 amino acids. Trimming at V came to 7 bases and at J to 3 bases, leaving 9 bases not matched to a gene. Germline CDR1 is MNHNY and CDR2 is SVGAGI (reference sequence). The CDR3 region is CASTKPGQGYYEQYF. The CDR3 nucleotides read TGTGCCAGCACCAAACCGGGACAGGGGTACTACGAGCAGTACTTC.

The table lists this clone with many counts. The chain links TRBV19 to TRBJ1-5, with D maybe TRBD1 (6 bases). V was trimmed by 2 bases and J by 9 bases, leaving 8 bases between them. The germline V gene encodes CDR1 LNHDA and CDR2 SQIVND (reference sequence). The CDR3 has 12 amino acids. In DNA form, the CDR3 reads TGTGCCAGTAGTATAACGGACAGGCCCCAGCATTTT. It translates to CASSITDRPQHF.

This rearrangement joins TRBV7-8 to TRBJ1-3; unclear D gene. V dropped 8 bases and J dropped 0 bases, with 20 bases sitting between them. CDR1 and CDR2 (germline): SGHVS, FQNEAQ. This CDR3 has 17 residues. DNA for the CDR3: TGTGCCAGCCAGTTTCCCCCCACCGGGAGCTCTGGAAACACCATATATTTT. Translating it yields CASQFPPTGSSGNTIYF. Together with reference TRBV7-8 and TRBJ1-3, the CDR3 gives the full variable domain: GAGVSQSPRYKVAKRGQDVALRCDPISGHVSLFWYQQALGQGPEFLTYFQNEAQLDKSGLPSDRFFAERPEGSVSTLKIQRTQQEDSAVYLCASQFPPTGSSGNTIYFGEGSWLTVV.

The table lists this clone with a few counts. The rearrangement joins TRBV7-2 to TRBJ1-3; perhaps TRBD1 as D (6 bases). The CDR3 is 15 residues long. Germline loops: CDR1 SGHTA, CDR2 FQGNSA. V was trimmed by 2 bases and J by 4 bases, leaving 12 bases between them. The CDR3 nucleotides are TGTGCCAGCAGCTTACACTCAGGGGCCGGAAACACCATATATTTT. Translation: CASSLHSGAGNTIYF.

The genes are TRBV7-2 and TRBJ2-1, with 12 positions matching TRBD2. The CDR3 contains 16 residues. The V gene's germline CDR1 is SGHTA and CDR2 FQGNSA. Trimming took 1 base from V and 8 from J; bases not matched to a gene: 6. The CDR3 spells CASSLDSASGGDEQFF. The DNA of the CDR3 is TGTGCCAGCAGCTTAGATTCGGCTAGCGGGGGGGATGAGCAGTTCTTC.

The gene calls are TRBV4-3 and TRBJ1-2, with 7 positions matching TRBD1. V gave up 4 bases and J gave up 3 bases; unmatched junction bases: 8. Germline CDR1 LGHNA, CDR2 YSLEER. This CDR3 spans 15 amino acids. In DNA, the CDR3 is TGCGCCAGCAGCCCCATCGGGACAGTGGACTATGGCTACACCTTC. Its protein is CASSPIGTVDYGYTF.

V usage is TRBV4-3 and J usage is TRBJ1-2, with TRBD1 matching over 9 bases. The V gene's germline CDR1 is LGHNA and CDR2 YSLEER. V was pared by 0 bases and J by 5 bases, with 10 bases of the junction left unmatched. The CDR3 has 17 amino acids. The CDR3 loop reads CASSQDSVGDREYGYTF. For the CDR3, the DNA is TGCGCCAGCAGCCAAGATTCTGTCGGGGACAGGGAGTATGGCTACACCTTC.

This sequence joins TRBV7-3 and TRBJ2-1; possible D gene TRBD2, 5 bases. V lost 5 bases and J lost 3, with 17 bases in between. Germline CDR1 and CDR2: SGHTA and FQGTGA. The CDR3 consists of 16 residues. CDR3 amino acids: CASSILPSRGYNEQFF. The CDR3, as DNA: TGTGCCAGCAGCATTCTACCTAGCCGCGGCTACAATGAGCAGTTCTTC.

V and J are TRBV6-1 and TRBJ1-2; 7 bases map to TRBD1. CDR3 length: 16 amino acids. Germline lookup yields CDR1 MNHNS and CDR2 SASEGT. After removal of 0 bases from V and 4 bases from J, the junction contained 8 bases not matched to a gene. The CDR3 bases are TGTGCCAGCAGTGAAGCCCGGGACAGCGGAGTCTATGGCTACACCTTC. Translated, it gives CASSEARDSGVYGYTF.

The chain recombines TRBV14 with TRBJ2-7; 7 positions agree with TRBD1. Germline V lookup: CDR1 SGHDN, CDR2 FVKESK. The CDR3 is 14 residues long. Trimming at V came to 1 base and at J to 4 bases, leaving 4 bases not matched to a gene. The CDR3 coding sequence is TGTGCCAGCAGCCAAGGACGGACAGGTTACGAGCAGTACTTC. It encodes CASSQGRTGYEQYF.

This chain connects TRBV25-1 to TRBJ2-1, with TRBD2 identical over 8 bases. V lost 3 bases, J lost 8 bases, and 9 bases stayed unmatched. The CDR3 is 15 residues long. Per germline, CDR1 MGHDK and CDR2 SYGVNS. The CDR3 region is CASSDPSGLRDEQFF. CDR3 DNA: TGTGCCAGCAGTGATCCTAGCGGGTTACGGGATGAGCAGTTCTTC.

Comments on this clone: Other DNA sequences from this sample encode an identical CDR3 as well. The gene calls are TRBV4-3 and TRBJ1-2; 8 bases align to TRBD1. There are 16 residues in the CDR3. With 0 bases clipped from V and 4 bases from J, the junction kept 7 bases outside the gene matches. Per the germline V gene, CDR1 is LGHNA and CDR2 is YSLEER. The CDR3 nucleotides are TGCGCCAGCAGCCAAGATCGACAGGGGTTCGGCTATGGCTACACCTTC. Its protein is CASSQDRQGFGYGYTF.